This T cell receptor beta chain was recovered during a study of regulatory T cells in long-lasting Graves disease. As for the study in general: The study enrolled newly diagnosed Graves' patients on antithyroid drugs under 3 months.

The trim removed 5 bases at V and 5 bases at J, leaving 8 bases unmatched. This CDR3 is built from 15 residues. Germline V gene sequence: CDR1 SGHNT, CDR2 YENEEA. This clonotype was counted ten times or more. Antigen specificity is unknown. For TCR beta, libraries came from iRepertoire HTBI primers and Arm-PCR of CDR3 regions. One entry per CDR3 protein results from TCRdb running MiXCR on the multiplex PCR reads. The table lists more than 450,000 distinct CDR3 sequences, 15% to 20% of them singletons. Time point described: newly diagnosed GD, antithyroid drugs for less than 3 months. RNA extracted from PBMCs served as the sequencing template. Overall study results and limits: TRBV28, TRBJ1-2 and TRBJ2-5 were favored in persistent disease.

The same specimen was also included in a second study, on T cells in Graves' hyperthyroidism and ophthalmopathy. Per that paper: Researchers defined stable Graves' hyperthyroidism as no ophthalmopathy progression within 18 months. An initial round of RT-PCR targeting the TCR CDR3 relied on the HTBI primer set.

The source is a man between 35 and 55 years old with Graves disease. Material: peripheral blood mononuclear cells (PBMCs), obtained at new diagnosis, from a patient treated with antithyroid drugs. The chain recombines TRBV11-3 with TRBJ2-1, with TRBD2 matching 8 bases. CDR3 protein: CASSIPTSGDNEQFF. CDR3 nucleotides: TGTGCCAGCAGCATCCCCACTAGCGGAGACAATGAGCAGTTCTTC.